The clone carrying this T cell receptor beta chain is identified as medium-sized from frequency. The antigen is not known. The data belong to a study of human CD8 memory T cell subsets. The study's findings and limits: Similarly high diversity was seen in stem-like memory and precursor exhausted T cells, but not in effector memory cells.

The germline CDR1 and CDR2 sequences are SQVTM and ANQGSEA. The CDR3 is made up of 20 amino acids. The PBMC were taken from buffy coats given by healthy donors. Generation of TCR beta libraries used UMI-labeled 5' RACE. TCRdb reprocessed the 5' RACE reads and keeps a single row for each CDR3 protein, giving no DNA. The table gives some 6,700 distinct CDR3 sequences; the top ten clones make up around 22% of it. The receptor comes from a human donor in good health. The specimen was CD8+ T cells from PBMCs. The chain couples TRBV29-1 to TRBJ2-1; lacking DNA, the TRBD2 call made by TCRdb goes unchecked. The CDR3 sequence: CSVEVPFGLAGVRGANEQFF.